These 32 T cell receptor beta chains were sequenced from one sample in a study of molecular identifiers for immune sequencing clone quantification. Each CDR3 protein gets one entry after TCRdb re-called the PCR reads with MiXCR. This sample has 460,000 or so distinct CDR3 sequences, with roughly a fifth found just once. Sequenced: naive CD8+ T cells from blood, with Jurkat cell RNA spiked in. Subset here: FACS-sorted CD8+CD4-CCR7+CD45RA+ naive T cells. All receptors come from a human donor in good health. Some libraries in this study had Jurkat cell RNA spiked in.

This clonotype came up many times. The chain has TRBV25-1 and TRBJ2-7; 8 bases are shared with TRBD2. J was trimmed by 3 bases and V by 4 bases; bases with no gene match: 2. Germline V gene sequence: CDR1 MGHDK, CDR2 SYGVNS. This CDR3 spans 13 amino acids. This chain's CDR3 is CASSGGLVYEQYF. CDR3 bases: TGTGCCAGCAGTGGGGGACTAGTCTACGAGCAGTACTTC.

The CDR3 nucleotides read TGTGCCAGCAGGACAGGGGGCGCGATGAACACTGAAGCTTTCTTT. This gives the protein CASRTGGAMNTEAFF. The rearrangement joins TRBV6-1 to TRBJ1-1; 10 bases agree with TRBD1. Germline CDR1 and CDR2: MNHNS and SASEGT. This CDR3 is 15 amino acids long. J gave up 0 bases and V 6 bases, and 4 bases lay outside the gene matches.

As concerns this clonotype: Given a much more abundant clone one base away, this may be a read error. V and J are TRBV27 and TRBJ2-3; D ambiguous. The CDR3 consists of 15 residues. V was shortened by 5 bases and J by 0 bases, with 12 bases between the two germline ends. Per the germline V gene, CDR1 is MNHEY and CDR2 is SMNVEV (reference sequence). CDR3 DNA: TGTGCCAGCAGTGTAATGAGATCTAGCACAGATACGCAGTATTTT. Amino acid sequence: CASSVMRSSTDTQYF.

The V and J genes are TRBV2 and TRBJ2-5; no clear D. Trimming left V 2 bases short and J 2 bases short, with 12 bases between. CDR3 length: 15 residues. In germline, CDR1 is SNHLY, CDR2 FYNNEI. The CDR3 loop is CASSESRSLQETQYF. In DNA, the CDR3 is TGTGCCAGCAGTGAAAGCAGGAGCCTTCAAGAGACCCAGTACTTC.

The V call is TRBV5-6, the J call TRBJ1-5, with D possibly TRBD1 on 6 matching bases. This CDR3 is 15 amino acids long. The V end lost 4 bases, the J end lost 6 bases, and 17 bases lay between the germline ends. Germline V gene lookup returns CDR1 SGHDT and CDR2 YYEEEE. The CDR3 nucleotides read TGTGCCAGCAGCGTCACAGGGTACGGTGGTCAGCCCCAGCATTTT. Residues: CASSVTGYGGQPQHF. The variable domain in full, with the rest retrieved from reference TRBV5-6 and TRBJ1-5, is DAGVTQSPTHLIKTRGQQVTLRCSPKSGHDTVSWYQQALGQGPQFIFQYYEEEERQRGNFPDRFSGHQFPNYSSELNVNALLLGDSALYLCASSVTGYGGQPQHFGDGTRLSIL.

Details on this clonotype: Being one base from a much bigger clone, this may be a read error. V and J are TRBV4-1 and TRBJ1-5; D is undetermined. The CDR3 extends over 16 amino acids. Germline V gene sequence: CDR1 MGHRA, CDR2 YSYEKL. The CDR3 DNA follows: TGCGCCAGCTGCCAAGTGATAGGAAATAGCAATCAGCCCCAGCATTTT. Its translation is CASCQVIGNSNQPQHF.

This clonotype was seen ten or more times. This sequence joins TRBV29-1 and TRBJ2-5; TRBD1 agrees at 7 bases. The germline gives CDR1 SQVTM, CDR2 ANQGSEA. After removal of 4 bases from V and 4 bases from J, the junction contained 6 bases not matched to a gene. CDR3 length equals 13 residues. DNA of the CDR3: TGCAGCGTTGCATTACAGGGGAGAGAGACCCAGTACTTC. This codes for CSVALQGRETQYF.

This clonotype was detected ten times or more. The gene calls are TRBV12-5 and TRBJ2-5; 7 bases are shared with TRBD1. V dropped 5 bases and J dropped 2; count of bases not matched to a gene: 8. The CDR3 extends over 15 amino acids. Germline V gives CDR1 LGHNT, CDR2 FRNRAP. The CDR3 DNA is TGTGCTAGTGGTACTCAAGACAGGGTACAAGAGACCCAGTACTTC. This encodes CASGTQDRVQETQYF.

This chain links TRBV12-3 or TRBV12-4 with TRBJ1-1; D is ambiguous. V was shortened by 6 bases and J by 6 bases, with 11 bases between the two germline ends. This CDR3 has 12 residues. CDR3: CASSPLVAEAFF. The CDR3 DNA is TGTGCCAGCAGCCCTCTGGTGGCTGAAGCTTTCTTT.

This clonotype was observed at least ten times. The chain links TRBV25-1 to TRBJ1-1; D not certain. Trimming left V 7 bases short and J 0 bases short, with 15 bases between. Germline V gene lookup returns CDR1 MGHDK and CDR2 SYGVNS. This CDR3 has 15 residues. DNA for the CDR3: TGTGCCAGCATAGGCGGAAGGGAACTGAACACTGAAGCTTTCTTT. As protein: CASIGGRELNTEAFF.

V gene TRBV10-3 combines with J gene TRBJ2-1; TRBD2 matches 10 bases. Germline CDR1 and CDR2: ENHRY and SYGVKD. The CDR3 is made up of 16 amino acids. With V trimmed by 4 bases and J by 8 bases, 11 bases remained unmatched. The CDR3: CAISGGGSGGAYEQFF. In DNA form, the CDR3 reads TGTGCCATCAGTGGGGGGGGCAGCGGGGGGGCCTATGAGCAGTTCTTC.

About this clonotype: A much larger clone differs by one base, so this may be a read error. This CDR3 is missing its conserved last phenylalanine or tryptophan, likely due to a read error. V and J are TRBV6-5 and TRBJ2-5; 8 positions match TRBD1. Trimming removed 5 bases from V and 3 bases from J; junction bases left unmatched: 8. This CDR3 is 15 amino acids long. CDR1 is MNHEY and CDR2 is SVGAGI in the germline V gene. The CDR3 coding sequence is TGTGCCAGCAGTCTATCGACAGGGGTGGAAGAGACCCAGTACTCC. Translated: CASSLSTGVEETQYS.

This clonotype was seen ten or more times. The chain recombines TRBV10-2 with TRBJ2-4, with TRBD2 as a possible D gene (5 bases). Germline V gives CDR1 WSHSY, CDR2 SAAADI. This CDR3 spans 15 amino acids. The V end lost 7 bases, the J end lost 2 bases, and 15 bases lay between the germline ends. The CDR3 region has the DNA TGCGCCAGCACGTCGGAGGCCACTTCCAAAAACATTCAGTACTTC. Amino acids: CASTSEATSKNIQYF.

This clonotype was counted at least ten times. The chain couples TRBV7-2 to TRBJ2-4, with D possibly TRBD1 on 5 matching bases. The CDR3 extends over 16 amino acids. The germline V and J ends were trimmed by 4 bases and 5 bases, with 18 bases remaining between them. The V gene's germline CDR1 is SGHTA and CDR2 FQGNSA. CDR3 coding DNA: TGTGCCAGCAGCTACACAGGACGAGTCGGAGAAAACATTCAGTACTTC. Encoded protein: CASSYTGRVGENIQYF.

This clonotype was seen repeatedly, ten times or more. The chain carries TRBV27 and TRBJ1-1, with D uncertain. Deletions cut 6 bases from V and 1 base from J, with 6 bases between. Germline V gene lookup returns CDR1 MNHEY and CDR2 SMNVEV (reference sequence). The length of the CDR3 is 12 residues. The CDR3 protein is CASRNSNTEAFF. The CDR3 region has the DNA TGTGCCAGCAGGAACTCGAACACTGAAGCTTTCTTT.

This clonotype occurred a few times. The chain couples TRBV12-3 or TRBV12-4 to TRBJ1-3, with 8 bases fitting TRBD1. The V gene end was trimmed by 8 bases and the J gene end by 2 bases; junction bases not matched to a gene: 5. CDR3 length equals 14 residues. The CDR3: CASAPTGAGNTIYF. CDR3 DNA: TGTGCCAGCGCGCCGACAGGGGCTGGAAACACCATATATTTT.

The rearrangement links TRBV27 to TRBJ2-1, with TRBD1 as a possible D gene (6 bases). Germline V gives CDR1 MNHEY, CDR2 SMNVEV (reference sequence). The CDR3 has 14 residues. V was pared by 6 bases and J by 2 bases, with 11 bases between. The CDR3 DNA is TGTGCCAGCAGCTATACAGGGACCTACAATGAGCAGTTCTTC. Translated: CASSYTGTYNEQFF.

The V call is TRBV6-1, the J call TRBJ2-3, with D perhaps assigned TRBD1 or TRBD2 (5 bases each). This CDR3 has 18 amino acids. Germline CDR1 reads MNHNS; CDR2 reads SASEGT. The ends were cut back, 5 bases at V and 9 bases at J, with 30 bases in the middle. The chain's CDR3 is CASSRPSSATLTGGTQYF. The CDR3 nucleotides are TGTGCCAGCAGTCGCCCTTCATCGGCGACGCTCACAGGAGGAACGCAGTATTTT.

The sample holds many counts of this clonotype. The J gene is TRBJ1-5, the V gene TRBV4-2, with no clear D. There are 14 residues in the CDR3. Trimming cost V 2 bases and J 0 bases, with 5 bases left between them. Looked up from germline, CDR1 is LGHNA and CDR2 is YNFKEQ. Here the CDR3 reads CASSQSYSNQPQHF. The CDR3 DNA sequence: TGTGCCAGCAGCCAAAGTTATAGCAATCAGCCCCAGCATTTT.

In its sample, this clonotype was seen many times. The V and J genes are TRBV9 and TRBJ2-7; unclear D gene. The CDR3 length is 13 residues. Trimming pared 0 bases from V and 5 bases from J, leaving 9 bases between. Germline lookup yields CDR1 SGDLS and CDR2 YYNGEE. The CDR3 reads CASSVGRVNEQYF. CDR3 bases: TGTGCCAGCAGCGTAGGTCGGGTCAACGAGCAGTACTTC.

DNA of the CDR3: TGTGCCAGCAGCTTAGAGCCAGGGATACTATCCCCCCTCCACTTT. As protein: CASSLEPGILSPLHF. V usage is TRBV7-8 and J usage is TRBJ1-6; a weak D match, TRBD1 (5 bases). Germline CDR1 is SGHVS and CDR2 is FQNEAQ. The CDR3 is made up of 15 amino acids. V lost 1 base and J lost 13, with 17 bases in between.

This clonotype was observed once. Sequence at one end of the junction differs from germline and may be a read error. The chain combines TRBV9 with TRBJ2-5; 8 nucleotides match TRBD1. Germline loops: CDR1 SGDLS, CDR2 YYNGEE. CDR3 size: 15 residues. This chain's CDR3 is CARSVGGQDEETQYF. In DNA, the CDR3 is TGTGCCCGCAGCGTAGGGGGACAGGACGAGGAGACCCAGTACTTC.

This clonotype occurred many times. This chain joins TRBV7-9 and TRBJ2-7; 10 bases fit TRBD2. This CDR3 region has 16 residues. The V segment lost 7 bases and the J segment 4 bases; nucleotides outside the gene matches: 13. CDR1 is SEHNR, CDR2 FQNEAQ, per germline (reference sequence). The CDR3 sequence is CASTAVGSGGAYEQYF. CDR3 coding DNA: TGTGCCAGCACCGCCGTAGGAAGCGGGGGGGCTTACGAGCAGTACTTC.

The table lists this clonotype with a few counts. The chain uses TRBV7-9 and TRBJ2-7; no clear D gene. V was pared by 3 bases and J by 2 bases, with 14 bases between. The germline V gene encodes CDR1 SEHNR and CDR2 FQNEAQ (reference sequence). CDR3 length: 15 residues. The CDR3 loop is CASSFPVGQPYEQYF. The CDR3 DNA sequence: TGTGCCAGCAGCTTCCCCGTCGGCCAACCCTACGAGCAGTACTTC.

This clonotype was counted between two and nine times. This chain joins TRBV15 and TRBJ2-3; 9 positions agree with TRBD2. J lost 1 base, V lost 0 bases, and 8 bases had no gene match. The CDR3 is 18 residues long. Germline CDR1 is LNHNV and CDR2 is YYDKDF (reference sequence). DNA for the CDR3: TGTGCCACCAGCAGAGATCTTAGGGTAGCGGGGGGCACAGATACGCAGTATTTT. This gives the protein CATSRDLRVAGGTDTQYF.

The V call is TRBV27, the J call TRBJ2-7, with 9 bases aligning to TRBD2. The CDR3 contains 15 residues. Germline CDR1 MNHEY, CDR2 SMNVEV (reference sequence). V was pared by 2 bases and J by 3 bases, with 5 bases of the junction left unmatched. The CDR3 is CASSLGSGRIYEQYF. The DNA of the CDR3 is TGTGCCAGCAGTTTAGGGAGCGGGAGGATCTACGAGCAGTACTTC.

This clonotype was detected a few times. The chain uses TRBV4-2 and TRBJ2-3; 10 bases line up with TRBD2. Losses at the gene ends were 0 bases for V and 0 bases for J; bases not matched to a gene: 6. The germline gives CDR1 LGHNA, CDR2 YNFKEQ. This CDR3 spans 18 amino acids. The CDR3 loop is CASSQDGLLAGSTDTQYF. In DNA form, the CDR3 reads TGTGCCAGCAGCCAAGACGGTCTACTAGCGGGGAGCACAGATACGCAGTATTTT.

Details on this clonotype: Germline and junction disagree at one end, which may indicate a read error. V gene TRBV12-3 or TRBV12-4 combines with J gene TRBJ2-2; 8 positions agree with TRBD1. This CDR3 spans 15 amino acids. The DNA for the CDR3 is TGTGCCAGCCGACCAGGACAGGGACCGACCGGGGAGCCGTTTTTT. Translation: CASRPGQGPTGEPFF.

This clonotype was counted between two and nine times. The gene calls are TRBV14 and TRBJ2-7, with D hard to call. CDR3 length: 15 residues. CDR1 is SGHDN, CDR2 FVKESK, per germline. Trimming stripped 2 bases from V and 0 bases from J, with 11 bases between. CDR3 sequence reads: CASSQWPGDSYEQYF. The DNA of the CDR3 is TGTGCCAGCAGCCAATGGCCAGGCGACTCCTACGAGCAGTACTTC.

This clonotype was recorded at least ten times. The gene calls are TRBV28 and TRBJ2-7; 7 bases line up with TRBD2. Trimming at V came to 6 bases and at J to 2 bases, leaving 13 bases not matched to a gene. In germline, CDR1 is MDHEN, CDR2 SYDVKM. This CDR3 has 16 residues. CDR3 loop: CASSPQLLARTYEQYF. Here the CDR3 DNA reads TGTGCCAGCAGCCCACAATTACTAGCGCGTACCTACGAGCAGTACTTC.

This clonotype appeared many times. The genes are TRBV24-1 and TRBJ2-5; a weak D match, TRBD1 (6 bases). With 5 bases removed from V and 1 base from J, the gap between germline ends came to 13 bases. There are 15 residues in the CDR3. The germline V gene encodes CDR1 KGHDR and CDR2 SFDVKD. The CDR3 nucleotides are TGTGCCACCAGTGCCTCGACAGGAGCCCAAGAGACCCAGTACTTC. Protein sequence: CATSASTGAQETQYF.

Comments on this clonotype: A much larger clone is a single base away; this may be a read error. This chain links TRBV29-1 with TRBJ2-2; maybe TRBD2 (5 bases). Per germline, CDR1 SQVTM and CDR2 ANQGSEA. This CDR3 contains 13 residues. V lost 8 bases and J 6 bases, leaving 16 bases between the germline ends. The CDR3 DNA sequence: TGCAGCCTCATTGAGGGTAACGCCGGGGAGCTGTTTTTT. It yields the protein CSLIEGNAGELFF.